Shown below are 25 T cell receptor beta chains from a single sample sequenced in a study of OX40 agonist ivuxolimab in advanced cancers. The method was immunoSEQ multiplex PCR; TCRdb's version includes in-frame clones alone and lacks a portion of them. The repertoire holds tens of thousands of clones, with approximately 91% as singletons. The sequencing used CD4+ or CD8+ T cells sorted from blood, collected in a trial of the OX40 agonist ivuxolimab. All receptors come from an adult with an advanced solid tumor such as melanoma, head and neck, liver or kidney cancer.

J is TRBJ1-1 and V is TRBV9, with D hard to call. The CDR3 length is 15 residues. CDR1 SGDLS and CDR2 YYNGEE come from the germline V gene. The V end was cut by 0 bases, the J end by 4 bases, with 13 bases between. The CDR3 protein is CASSVGSMGVTEAFF. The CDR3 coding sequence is TGTGCCAGCAGCGTAGGGTCGATGGGTGTCACTGAAGCTTTCTTT.

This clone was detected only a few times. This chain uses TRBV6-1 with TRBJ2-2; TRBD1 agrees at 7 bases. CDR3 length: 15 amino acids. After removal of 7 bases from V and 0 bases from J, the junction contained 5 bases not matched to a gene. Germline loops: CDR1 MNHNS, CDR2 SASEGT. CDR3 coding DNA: TGTGCCAGCACCGGGACAGTCGCGAACACCGGGGAGCTGTTTTTT. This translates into CASTGTVANTGELFF.

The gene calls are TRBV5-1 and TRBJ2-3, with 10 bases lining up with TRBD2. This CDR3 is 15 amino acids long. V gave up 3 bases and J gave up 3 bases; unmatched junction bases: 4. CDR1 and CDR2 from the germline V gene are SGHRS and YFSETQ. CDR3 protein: CASSSSGGATDTQYF. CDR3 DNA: TGCGCCAGCAGCTCCAGCGGGGGGGCTACAGATACGCAGTATTTT.

The DNA for the CDR3 is TGTGCCAGCAGTGATGCCCCGAGACGAAGCTCCTACGAGCAGTACTTC. Its translation: CASSDAPRRSSYEQYF. The V gene is TRBV6-1, the J gene TRBJ2-7, with no clear D. Between the trimmed V and J ends, which lost 3 bases and 0 bases, there was a span of 15 bases. There are 16 residues in the CDR3. Germline lookup yields CDR1 MNHNS and CDR2 SASEGT.

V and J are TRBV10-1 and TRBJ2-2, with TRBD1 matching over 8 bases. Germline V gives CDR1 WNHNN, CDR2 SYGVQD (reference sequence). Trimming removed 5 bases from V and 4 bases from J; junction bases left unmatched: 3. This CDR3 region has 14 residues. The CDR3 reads CASSWTGSTGELFF. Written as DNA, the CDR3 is TGCGCCAGCAGTTGGACAGGGAGCACCGGGGAGCTGTTTTTT.

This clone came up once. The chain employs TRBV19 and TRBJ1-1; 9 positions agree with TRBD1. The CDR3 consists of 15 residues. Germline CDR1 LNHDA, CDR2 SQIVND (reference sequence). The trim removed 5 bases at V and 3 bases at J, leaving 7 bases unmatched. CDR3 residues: CASSAGQGYYTEAFF. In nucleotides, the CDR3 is TGTGCCAGTAGTGCGGGACAGGGTTATTACACTGAAGCTTTCTTT.

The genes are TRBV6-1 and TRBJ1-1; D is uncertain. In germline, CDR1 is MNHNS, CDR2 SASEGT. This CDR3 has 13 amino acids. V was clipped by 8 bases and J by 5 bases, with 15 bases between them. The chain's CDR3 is CASRDRAFTEAFF. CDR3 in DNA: TGTGCCAGCCGAGACCGCGCGTTTACTGAAGCTTTCTTT.

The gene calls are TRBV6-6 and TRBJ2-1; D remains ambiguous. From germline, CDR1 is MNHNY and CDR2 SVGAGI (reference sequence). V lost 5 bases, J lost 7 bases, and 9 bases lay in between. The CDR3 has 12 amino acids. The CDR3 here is CASSPPWNEQFF. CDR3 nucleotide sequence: TGTGCCAGCAGTCCCCCATGGAATGAGCAGTTCTTC.

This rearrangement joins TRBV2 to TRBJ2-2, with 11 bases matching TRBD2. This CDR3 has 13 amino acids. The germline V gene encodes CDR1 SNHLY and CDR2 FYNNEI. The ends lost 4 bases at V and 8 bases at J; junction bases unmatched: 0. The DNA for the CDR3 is TGTGCCAGCAGTGGGACTAGCGGGGGGGAGCTGTTTTTT. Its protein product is CASSGTSGGELFF.

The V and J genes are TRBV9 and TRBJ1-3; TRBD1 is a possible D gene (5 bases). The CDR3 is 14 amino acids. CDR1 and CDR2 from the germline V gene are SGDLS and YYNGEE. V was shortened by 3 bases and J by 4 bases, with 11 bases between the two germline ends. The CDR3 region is CASSDGTPGNTIYF. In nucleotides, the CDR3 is TGTGCCAGCAGCGACGGGACCCCCGGAAACACCATATATTTT.

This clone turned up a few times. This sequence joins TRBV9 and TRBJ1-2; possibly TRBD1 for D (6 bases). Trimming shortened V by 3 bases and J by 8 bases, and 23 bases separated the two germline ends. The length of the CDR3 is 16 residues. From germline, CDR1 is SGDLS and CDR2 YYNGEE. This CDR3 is CASSAKRQRGLEGYTF. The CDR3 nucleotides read TGTGCCAGCAGCGCCAAGCGACAGCGGGGGCTCGAAGGCTACACCTTC.

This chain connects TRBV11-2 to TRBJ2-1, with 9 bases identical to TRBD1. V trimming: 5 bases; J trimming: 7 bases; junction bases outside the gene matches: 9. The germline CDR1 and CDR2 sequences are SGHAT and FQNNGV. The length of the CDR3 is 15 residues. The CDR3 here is CASSRDRGSENEQFF. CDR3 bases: TGTGCCAGCAGCCGCGACAGGGGGTCTGAAAATGAGCAGTTCTTC.

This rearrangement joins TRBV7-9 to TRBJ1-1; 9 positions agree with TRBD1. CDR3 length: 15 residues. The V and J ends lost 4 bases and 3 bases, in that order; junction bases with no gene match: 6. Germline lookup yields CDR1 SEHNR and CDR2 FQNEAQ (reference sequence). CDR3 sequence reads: CASSWVRDRDTEAFF. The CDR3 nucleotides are TGTGCCAGCAGCTGGGTCCGGGACAGGGACACTGAAGCTTTCTTT. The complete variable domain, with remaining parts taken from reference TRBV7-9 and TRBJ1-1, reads DTGVSQNPRHKITKRGQNVTFRCDPISEHNRLYWYRQTLGQGPEFLTYFQNEAQLEKSRLLSDRFSAERPKGSFSTLEIQRTEQGDSAMYLCASSWVRDRDTEAFFGQGTRLTVV.

The CDR3 DNA follows: TGTGCCAGCAGCACAGAAGGGTCTCATCAGCCCCAGCATTTT. This encodes CASSTEGSHQPQHF. The genes are TRBV7-8 and TRBJ1-5; D remains unclear. V was shortened by 5 bases and J by 5 bases, with 13 bases between the two germline ends. Germline V CDR1 and CDR2: SGHVS, FQNEAQ. CDR3 length: 14 amino acids.

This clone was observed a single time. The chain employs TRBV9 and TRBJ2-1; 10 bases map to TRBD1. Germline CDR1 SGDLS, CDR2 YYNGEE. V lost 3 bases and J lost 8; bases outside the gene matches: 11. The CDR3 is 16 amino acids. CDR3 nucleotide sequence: TGTGCCAGCAGCGGACTTATCCGGGACAGGGGCTATGAGCAGTTCTTC. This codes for CASSGLIRDRGYEQFF.

The CDR3 is CASSLSGGGEKLFF. In nucleotides, the CDR3 is TGTGCCAGCAGCTTATCAGGGGGTGGGGAAAAACTGTTTTTT. This rearrangement joins TRBV7-6 to TRBJ1-4; 7 nucleotides match TRBD1. The CDR3 consists of 14 residues. J lost 8 bases, V lost 2 bases, and 5 bases had no gene match. CDR1 is SGHVS and CDR2 is FNYEAQ in the germline V gene.

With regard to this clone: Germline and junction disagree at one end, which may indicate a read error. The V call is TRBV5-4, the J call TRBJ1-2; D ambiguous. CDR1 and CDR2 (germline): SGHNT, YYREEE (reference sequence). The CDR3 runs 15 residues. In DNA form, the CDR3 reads TGCGCCAGCAGCCAAGATTTAAGGACGGCTTCTGGCTACACCTTC. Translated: CASSQDLRTASGYTF.

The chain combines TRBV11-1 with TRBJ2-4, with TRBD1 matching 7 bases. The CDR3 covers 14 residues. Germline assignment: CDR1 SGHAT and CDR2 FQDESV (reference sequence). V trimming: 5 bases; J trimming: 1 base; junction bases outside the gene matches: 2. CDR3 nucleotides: TGTGCCAGCAGCGTGGACAGGGCCAAAAACATTCAGTACTTC. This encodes CASSVDRAKNIQYF.

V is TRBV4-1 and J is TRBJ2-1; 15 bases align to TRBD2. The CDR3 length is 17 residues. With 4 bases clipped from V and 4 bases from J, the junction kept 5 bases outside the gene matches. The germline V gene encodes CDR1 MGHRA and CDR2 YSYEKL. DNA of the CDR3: TGCGCCAGCAGCCCTGGGACTAGCGGGGGGCCGTACAATGAGCAGTTCTTC. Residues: CASSPGTSGGPYNEQFF.

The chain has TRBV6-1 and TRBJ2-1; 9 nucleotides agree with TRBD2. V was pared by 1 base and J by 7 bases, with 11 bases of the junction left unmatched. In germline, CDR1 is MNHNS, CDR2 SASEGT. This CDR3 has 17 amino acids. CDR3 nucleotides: TGTGCCAGCAGTGAAGATGATCTCGCGGGGGGGAGGAATGAGCAGTTCTTC. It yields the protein CASSEDDLAGGRNEQFF.

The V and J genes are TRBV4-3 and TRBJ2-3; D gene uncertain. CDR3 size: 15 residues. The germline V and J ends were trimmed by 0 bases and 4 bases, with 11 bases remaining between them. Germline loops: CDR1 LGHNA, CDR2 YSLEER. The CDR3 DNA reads TGCGCCAGCAGCCAAGATATAGCACGTCCAGATACGCAGTATTTT. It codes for CASSQDIARPDTQYF.

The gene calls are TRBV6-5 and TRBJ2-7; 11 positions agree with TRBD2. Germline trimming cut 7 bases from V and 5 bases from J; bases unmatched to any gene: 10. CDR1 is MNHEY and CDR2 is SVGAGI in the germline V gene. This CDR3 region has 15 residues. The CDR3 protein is CASTILAGALDEQYF. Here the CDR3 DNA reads TGTGCCAGCACTATACTAGCGGGGGCACTCGACGAGCAGTACTTC.

CDR3 sequence (DNA): TGTGCCAGCAGTATTACAGCTGCCGAAACGGAAGCTTTCTTT. Translating gives CASSITAAETEAFF. The J gene is TRBJ1-1, the V gene TRBV6-4; no reliable D call. The CDR3 is 14 amino acids. The V end was cut by 5 bases, the J end by 8 bases, with 18 bases between. Germline V gene data show CDR1 as MRHNA and CDR2 as SNTAGT.

CDR3 DNA sequence: TGTGCCAGCAGCTTAGGGGGGACCCAGTACTTC. This codes for CASSLGGTQYF. The chain joins TRBV11-2 to TRBJ2-5; D is ambiguous. The CDR3 totals 11 residues. The V gene's germline CDR1 is SGHAT and CDR2 FQNNGV. V was shortened by 1 base and J by 7 bases, with 4 bases between the two germline ends.

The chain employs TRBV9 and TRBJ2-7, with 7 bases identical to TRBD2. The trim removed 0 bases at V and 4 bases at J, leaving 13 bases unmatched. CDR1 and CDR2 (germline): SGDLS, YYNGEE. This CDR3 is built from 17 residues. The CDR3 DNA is TGTGCCAGCAGCGTAGGAGGTAGCGGGCCCGACATTTACGAGCAGTACTTC. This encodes CASSVGGSGPDIYEQYF.